The next 9 T cell receptor beta chains were all read from a single sample in a study of monozygotic twins with inflammatory bowel disease. TCRdb reprocessed the 5' RACE reads and reports one entry per CDR3 protein, with no DNA. The sample holds tens of thousands of distinct CDR3 sequences. Sequencing input: blood. The receptor set was obtained from a human donor with ulcerative colitis or Crohn's disease, or a healthy co-twin of an affected twin (not recorded which).

Its frequency marks this clonotype as medium-sized (0.01 to 0.1%). This chain links TRBV15 with TRBJ1-4; TCRdb's D call of TRBD1 is untestable without DNA. CDR3 size: 13 residues. Germline V gene lookup returns CDR1 LNHNV and CDR2 YYDKDF (reference sequence). Here the CDR3 reads CATSRGRNEKLFF.

V usage is TRBV11-2 and J usage is TRBJ2-3; without DNA, the TCRdb call of TRBD2 cannot be checked. The CDR3 extends over 15 amino acids. Germline V lookup: CDR1 SGHAT, CDR2 FQNNGV. This chain's CDR3 is CASSLAGGLTDTQYF.

This chain connects TRBV28 to TRBJ1-1; no DNA is available, so the TRBD1 call from TCRdb remains unchecked. The CDR3 is made up of 14 amino acids. The V gene's germline CDR1 is MDHEN and CDR2 SYDVKM. CDR3: CASTPSGANTEAFF.

The CDR3 protein is CASSLAPRNSGANVLTF. The chain uses TRBV5-1 and TRBJ2-6. Germline CDR1 is SGHRS and CDR2 is YFSETQ. The length of the CDR3 is 17 residues.

V and J are TRBV5-1 and TRBJ2-2; without DNA, the TCRdb call of TRBD2 cannot be checked. The CDR3 length is 16 residues. Germline loops: CDR1 SGHRS, CDR2 YFSETQ. The CDR3 sequence is CASASMGSANTGELFF. The whole variable domain, remainder taken from reference TRBV5-1 and TRBJ2-2, is KAGVTQTPRYLIKTRGQQVTLSCSPISGHRSVSWYQQTPGQGLQFLFEYFSETQRNKGNFPGRFSGRQFSNSRSEMNVSTLELGDSALYLCASASMGSANTGELFFGEGSRLTVL.

The chain recombines TRBV20-1 with TRBJ1-3; TCRdb designates TRBD1, a call that cannot be tested without DNA. The CDR3 is 16 amino acids. CDR1 is DFQATT, CDR2 SNEGSKA, per germline (reference sequence). CDR3 residues: CSARDRSGNSGNTIYF.

The chain is built from TRBV15 and TRBJ2-2. The germline V gene encodes CDR1 LNHNV and CDR2 YYDKDF (reference sequence). The CDR3 extends over 14 amino acids. The chain's CDR3 is CATSSDLNTGELFF.

V and J are TRBV4-2 and TRBJ2-2; without DNA, the TCRdb call of TRBD2 cannot be checked. The CDR3 sequence is 15 residues long. Germline CDR1 LGHNA, CDR2 YNFKEQ. CDR3 in amino acids: CASSYAGRDTGELFF.

CDR3 sequence: CAWSHGVLAGGAGELFF. The V gene is TRBV30, the J gene TRBJ2-2; the D call of TRBD2 rests on TCRdb alone, since no DNA is present to check it. CDR1 and CDR2 from the germline V gene are GTSNPN and SVGIG (reference sequence). The CDR3 sequence is 17 residues long.